This TCR beta chain was captured by sequencing in a study of shared clonotypes between healthy human individuals. TCRdb's table, derived via immunoSEQ multiplex PCR, lists solely in-frame clones and lacks some. The sample includes roughly 500,000 clones, 81% seen only once; the top ten take 12%. On this clone itself: One junction end does not reproduce the germline sequence, and a read error may be involved. The same CDR3 is also encoded by other DNA sequences in this sample.

Sequencing was carried out using PBMCs. The sequence derives from a woman between 40 and 55 years old in good health. Some clones in this sample may be carry-over from other donors' samples.

The CDR3 DNA sequence: TGCGCCAGCAGCCCGGTCCCGGGACAGGGCTCCAATGAAAAACTGTTCTTT. This encodes CASSPVPGQGSNEKLFF. The chain is built from TRBV5-1 and TRBJ1-4; 9 bases fit TRBD1. Germline assignment: CDR1 SGHRS and CDR2 YFSETQ. The CDR3 extends over 17 amino acids.